The rows below give T cell receptor beta chains drawn from one sample of a study of cytomegalovirus exposure and HLA in healthy donors. Profiling relied on immunoSEQ multiplex PCR, and the TCRdb table lists in-frame clones only, not all of them. The sample yields 120,000 or so clones, approximately 87% seen once. Sample: PBMCs. These TCRs come from a man aged 18-30 years in good health and CMV-seropositive. The CDR3 runs from the conserved cysteine through the conserved F or W.

CDR3 length | J gene | V gene | CDR3 protein
13 | TRBJ2-1 | TRBV11-2 | CASSGLSYNEQFF
15 | TRBJ2-1 | TRBV27 | CASSLSYGVYNEQFF
16 | TRBJ1-5 | TRBV6-6 | CASSYLRWESNQPQHF
14 | TRBJ1-2 | TRBV4-1 | CASSQETGNYGYTF
13 | TRBJ2-2 | TRBV12-5 | CASGFTDTGELFF
16 | TRBJ2-5 | TRBV5-6 | CASSLVGSGFQETQYF
16 | TRBJ2-1 | TRBV6-4 | CASSVSTSGGHNEQFF
11 | TRBJ2-3 | TRBV2 | CASTLLDTQYF
15 | TRBJ2-1 | TRBV19 | CASSIGQGRWTEQFF
11 | TRBJ2-7 | TRBV27 | CATGGTYEQYF
14 | TRBJ2-5 | TRBV27 | CASTPVGGQETQYF
15 | TRBJ1-5 | TRBV19 | CASRATAYSNQPQHF
15 | TRBJ2-3 | TRBV5-5 | CASSFAGGDTDTQYF
16 | TRBJ2-7 | TRBV7-9 | CASSLVGLARTYEQYF
16 | TRBJ2-2 | TRBV7-2 | CASSLSGGSNTGELFF
14 | TRBJ2-7 | TRBV29-1 | CSVYTGTSSYEQYF
12 | TRBJ2-7 | TRBV5-6 | CASGPGGREQYF
15 | TRBJ2-1 | TRBV14 | CASSQDQGSYNEQFF
15 | TRBJ1-1 | TRBV15 | CATSRDLGGNTEAFF
14 | TRBJ1-1 | TRBV6-5 | CASSPRGSGAEAFF
13 | TRBJ2-3 | TRBV5-4 | CASSLLGTDTQYF
14 | TRBJ1-2 | TRBV4-1 | CASSQDGQFYGYTF
16 | TRBJ2-1 | TRBV10-3 | CAISDVGGISDNEQFF
11 | TRBJ2-7 | TRBV6-1 | CASSQGGEQYF
12 | TRBJ2-5 | TRBV29-1 | CSVRGAKETQYF
12 | TRBJ1-6 | TRBV2 | CASSDIDSPLHF
14 | TRBJ1-2 | TRBV5-6 | CASNTGTGIYGYTF
16 | TRBJ2-1 | TRBV10-3 | CAISERLAGGPDEQFF
14 | TRBJ1-1 | TRBV7-9 | CASSLGTGNTEAFF
13 | TRBJ2-7 | TRBV2 | CASSGPVTYEQYF
15 | TRBJ2-4 | TRBV11-3 | CASSSPAVAKNIQYF
13 | TRBJ1-4 | TRBV6-6 | CASLEQGYEKLFF
15 | TRBJ1-6 | TRBV6-5 | CASSYEGALYSPLHF
15 | TRBJ1-4 | TRBV7-6 | CASSSYRSSNEKLFF
15 | TRBJ1-4 | TRBV4-2 | CASSQDQGGMGKLFF
13 | TRBJ2-5 | TRBV19 | CASSMSGLETQYF
13 | TRBJ2-5 | TRBV18 | CASSPRNQETQYF
12 | TRBJ1-1 | TRBV6-6 | CASRTGNTEAFF
14 | TRBJ2-3 | TRBV11-2 | CASSPSGGGDTQYF
16 | TRBJ2-7 | TRBV13 | CASSSSQGPEDYEQYF
14 | TRBJ2-3 | TRBV2 | CAINRDRSTDTQYF
14 | . | TRBV4-2 | CASSQEKGGYEQYF
13 | TRBJ1-2 | TRBV9 | CASSRRASYGYTF
17 | TRBJ2-3 | TRBV7-8 | CASSSSSSGGSLNTQYF
13 | TRBJ2-1 | TRBV5-6 | CASKNGIYNEQFF
15 | TRBJ2-7 | TRBV5-6 | CASSSAGGGRYEQYF
13 | TRBJ2-7 | TRBV7-9 | CASSLSGDYEQYF
14 | TRBJ2-3 | TRBV18 | CASSWGRSTDTQYF
13 | TRBJ1-2 | TRBV15 | CATSRGLDYGYTF
17 | TRBJ2-2 | TRBV7-9 | CASSLTRASGGPGELFF
14 | TRBJ1-2 | TRBV6-5 | CASFGKGQNYGYTF
15 | TRBJ2-1 | TRBV28 | CASSLMLSSYNEQFF